The 21 T cell receptor beta chains in this list originate from one sample, sequenced in a study of blood T cell repertoires in COVID-19. TCRdb's table, derived via immunoSEQ multiplex PCR, lists solely in-frame clones and lacks some. The sample includes approximately 160,000 clones, more than 70% seen only once; the top ten take around 6%. The source material was PBMCs or T cells enriched from blood (not recorded which). These receptors all stem from a middle-aged man who had recovered from COVID-19.

The CDR3 spells CASGQTGIEAFF. In DNA form, the CDR3 reads TGTGCTAGTGGCCAGACTGGAATCGAAGCTTTCTTT. This chain connects TRBV12-5 to TRBJ1-1; D uncertain. CDR3 length equals 12 residues. In germline, CDR1 is LGHNT, CDR2 FRNRAP. V was pared by 6 bases and J by 8 bases, with 13 bases between.

The chain couples TRBV10-3 to TRBJ1-4; the D is unclear. Germline V gives CDR1 ENHRY, CDR2 SYGVKD. Trimming took off 2 bases at V and 5 bases at J, with 12 bases between the two ends. The CDR3 is 15 amino acids. The CDR3 nucleotides read TGTGCCATCAGTGAGACAGCTGGATTAAATGAAAAACTGTTTTTT. Its translation is CAISETAGLNEKLFF.

The J gene is TRBJ2-3, the V gene TRBV29-1; maybe TRBD1 (6 bases). CDR3 length: 15 amino acids. V was shortened by 0 bases and J by 0 bases, with 10 bases between the two germline ends. From germline, CDR1 is SQVTM and CDR2 ANQGSEA. The chain's CDR3 is CSVEDAGASTDTQYF. The CDR3 coding sequence is TGCAGCGTTGAAGATGCAGGGGCTAGCACAGATACGCAGTATTTT.

The chain links TRBV19 to TRBJ1-1; D unclear. CDR3 length equals 13 residues. The V and J ends lost 7 bases and 5 bases respectively, with 14 bases between them. CDR1 is LNHDA and CDR2 is SQIVND in the germline V gene (reference sequence). CDR3 region: CASTPSYLTEAFF. The CDR3 region has the DNA TGTGCCAGTACCCCTTCTTATCTTACTGAAGCTTTCTTT.

This clone was seen just once. The J gene is TRBJ1-5, the V gene TRBV30, with TRBD1 matching over 11 bases. With V trimmed by 2 bases and J by 0 bases, 3 bases remained unmatched. The CDR3 is made up of 16 amino acids. Germline V gene lookup returns CDR1 GTSNPN and CDR2 SVGIG (reference sequence). This CDR3 is CAWSRDRGGSNQPQHF. CDR3 nucleotide sequence: TGTGCCTGGAGTCGGGACAGGGGGGGTAGCAATCAGCCCCAGCATTTT.

V usage is TRBV6-8 and J usage is TRBJ2-2, with 9 bases matching TRBD2. V shed 8 bases and J 4 bases; nucleotides not matched to a gene: 14. Germline V gives CDR1 MNHGY, CDR2 SAAAGT. The CDR3 contains 17 residues. The CDR3 reads CASASLGTSISTGELFF. CDR3 coding DNA: TGTGCCAGCGCCTCTCTGGGGACTAGCATAAGCACCGGGGAGCTGTTTTTT.

This clone appeared many times. This sequence joins TRBV10-3 and TRBJ2-1; 12 bases agree with TRBD2. The CDR3 has 17 amino acids. Germline-derived CDR1 and CDR2 are ENHRY and SYGVKD. Trimming at V came to 0 bases and at J to 5 bases, leaving 5 bases not matched to a gene. The CDR3 DNA reads TGTGCCATCAGTGAGTCAATTGGACTAGCGGGGAACAATGAGCAGTTCTTC. It translates to CAISESIGLAGNNEQFF.

This chain connects TRBV6-5 to TRBJ2-7; 9 nucleotides match TRBD1. The trim removed 6 bases at V and 6 bases at J, leaving 12 bases unmatched. There are 15 residues in the CDR3. Germline-derived CDR1 and CDR2 are MNHEY and SVGAGI. The CDR3 is CASSQSTGGRSEQYF. In DNA form, the CDR3 reads TGTGCCAGCAGCCAGTCGACAGGGGGTAGGAGCGAGCAGTACTTC.

The chain joins TRBV11-3 to TRBJ1-3; TRBD1 matches at 7 bases. CDR3 size: 14 residues. Germline V gives CDR1 SGHNT, CDR2 YENEEA. V was pared by 5 bases and J by 10 bases, with 11 bases of the junction left unmatched. The CDR3 region has the DNA TGTGCCAGCAGCGACGGACAGGCTGGGGGGACCATATATTTT. Translating it yields CASSDGQAGGTIYF. Variable domain in full (rest from reference TRBV11-3 and TRBJ1-3): EAGVVQSPRYKIIEKKQPVAFWCNPISGHNTLYWYLQNLGQGPELLIRYENEEAVDDSQLPKDRFSAERLKGVDSTLKIQPAELGDSAVYLCASSDGQAGGTIYFGEGSWLTVV.

The rearrangement links TRBV30 to TRBJ1-2; 7 bases align to TRBD1. The V gene end was trimmed by 4 bases and the J gene end by 8 bases; junction bases not matched to a gene: 10. The CDR3 consists of 13 residues. Germline V gene lookup returns CDR1 GTSNPN and CDR2 SVGIG (reference sequence). The CDR3 coding sequence is TGTGCCTGGACCGCAAACAGGGGCCGGGGCTACACCTTC. Protein product: CAWTANRGRGYTF. The complete variable domain, with remaining parts taken from reference TRBV30 and TRBJ1-2, reads SQTIHQWPATLVQPVGSPLSLECTVEGTSNPNLYWYRQAAGRGLQLLFYSVGIGQISSEVPQNLSASRPQDRQFILSSKKLLLSDSGFYLCAWTANRGRGYTFGSGTRLTVV.

The rearrangement joins TRBV7-3 to TRBJ2-7, with 9 bases that match TRBD1. The germline gives CDR1 SGHTA, CDR2 FQGTGA. This CDR3 comprises 14 residues. After removal of 4 bases from V and 2 bases from J, the junction contained 3 bases not matched to a gene. DNA for the CDR3: TGTGCCAGCAGCTCGTGGGACAGGGCCTACGAGCAGTACGTC. Its protein is CASSSWDRAYEQYV.

This clone was seen only a few times. The rearrangement links TRBV2 to TRBJ2-6; no clear D gene. Trimming removed 7 bases from V and 0 bases from J, with 7 bases in between. The CDR3 sequence is 14 residues long. Germline V gives CDR1 SNHLY, CDR2 FYNNEI. DNA of the CDR3: TGTGCCAGCAATAGAGACTCTGGGGCCAACGTCCTGACTTTC. It yields the protein CASNRDSGANVLTF.

This sequence joins TRBV7-2 and TRBJ2-2; 7 positions agree with TRBD2. J lost 4 bases, V lost 3 bases, and 5 bases had no gene match. CDR1 and CDR2 (germline): SGHTA, FQGNSA. The CDR3 has 15 residues. The CDR3 protein is CASSLERGVTGELFF. CDR3 in DNA: TGTGCCAGCAGCTTGGAGCGGGGAGTCACCGGGGAGCTGTTTTTT.

J is TRBJ2-7 and V is TRBV7-9, with no clear D. V was clipped by 2 bases and J by 3 bases, with 2 bases between them. The CDR3 spans 11 residues. CDR1 SEHNR and CDR2 FQNEAQ come from the germline V gene (reference sequence). The CDR3 reads CASSLHYEQYF. DNA of the CDR3: TGTGCCAGCAGCTTACACTACGAGCAGTACTTC. The full variable domain, its missing parts supplied by reference TRBV7-9 and TRBJ2-7, is DTGVSQNPRHKITKRGQNVTFRCDPISEHNRLYWYRQTLGQGPEFLTYFQNEAQLEKSRLLSDRFSAERPKGSFSTLEIQRTEQGDSAMYLCASSLHYEQYFGPGTRLTVT.

This clone was found a few times. The chain couples TRBV5-1 to TRBJ1-1; a weak D match, TRBD1 (5 bases). The V end was cut by 4 bases, the J end by 1 base, with 11 bases between. The CDR3 is 14 amino acids. Germline values: CDR1 SGHRS, CDR2 YFSETQ. The CDR3 loop reads CASSAGTGNTEAFF. The CDR3 nucleotides are TGCGCCAGCAGCGCGGGGACCGGGAACACTGAAGCTTTCTTT.

CDR3 sequence: CASSKGAGGNRENHSGANVLTF. The CDR3 DNA follows: TGTGCCAGCAGCAAAGGGGCCGGTGGGAACAGGGAGAACCACTCTGGGGCCAACGTCCTGACTTTC. V usage is TRBV21-1 and J usage is TRBJ2-6; TRBD1 reflects the table's D call only, with no check against the DNA. TRBV21-1 is described as a pseudogene. CDR3 length equals 22 residues.

This sequence joins TRBV20-1 and TRBJ2-3; maybe TRBD2 (5 bases). In germline, CDR1 is DFQATT, CDR2 SNEGSKA (reference sequence). The CDR3 contains 11 residues. The V and J ends lost 3 bases and 8 bases respectively, with 9 bases between them. The CDR3 DNA reads TGCAGTGCTAGGGCACTAGGTACGCAGTATTTT. This gives the protein CSARALGTQYF.

The J gene is TRBJ1-4, the V gene TRBV19; a weak D match, TRBD1 (5 bases). CDR1 and CDR2 from the germline V gene are LNHDA and SQIVND (reference sequence). V was clipped by 3 bases and J by 7 bases, with 12 bases between them. The CDR3 extends over 14 amino acids. This CDR3 reads CASSMGGSGEKLFF. CDR3 in DNA: TGTGCCAGTAGTATGGGGGGGTCCGGTGAAAAACTGTTTTTT. The variable domain in full, with the rest retrieved from reference TRBV19 and TRBJ1-4, is DGGITQSPKYLFRKEGQNVTLSCEQNLNHDAMYWYRQDPGQGLRLIYYSQIVNDFQKGDIAEGYSVSREKKESFPLTVTSAQKNPTAFYLCASSMGGSGEKLFFGSGTQLSVL.

The J gene is TRBJ2-1, the V gene TRBV4-2; 8 bases match TRBD2. The CDR3 contains 17 residues. Losses at the gene ends were 4 bases for V and 4 bases for J; bases not matched to a gene: 12. CDR1 is LGHNA, CDR2 YNFKEQ, per germline. CDR3 protein: CASSPFVSGGIYNEQFF. CDR3 DNA sequence: TGTGCCAGCAGCCCATTTGTATCGGGGGGGATTTACAATGAGCAGTTCTTC.

This clone was found a few times. This chain joins TRBV10-1 and TRBJ1-4; TRBD1 aligns across 8 bases. The CDR3 is 13 amino acids. V shed 8 bases and J 8 bases; nucleotides not matched to a gene: 7. The V gene's germline CDR1 is WNHNN and CDR2 SYGVQD (reference sequence). The CDR3 is CASPTGVREKLFF. The DNA of the CDR3 is TGCGCCAGCCCGACAGGGGTCAGGGAAAAACTGTTTTTT.

The chain links TRBV6-5 to TRBJ2-5; D is possibly TRBD2 (6 bases). The CDR3 spans 14 residues. Deletions cut 7 bases from V and 2 bases from J, with 14 bases between. CDR1 and CDR2 from the germline V gene are MNHEY and SVGAGI. The CDR3 protein is CASIQRVRQETQYF. Written as DNA, the CDR3 is TGTGCCAGCATCCAGCGGGTACGGCAAGAGACCCAGTACTTC.